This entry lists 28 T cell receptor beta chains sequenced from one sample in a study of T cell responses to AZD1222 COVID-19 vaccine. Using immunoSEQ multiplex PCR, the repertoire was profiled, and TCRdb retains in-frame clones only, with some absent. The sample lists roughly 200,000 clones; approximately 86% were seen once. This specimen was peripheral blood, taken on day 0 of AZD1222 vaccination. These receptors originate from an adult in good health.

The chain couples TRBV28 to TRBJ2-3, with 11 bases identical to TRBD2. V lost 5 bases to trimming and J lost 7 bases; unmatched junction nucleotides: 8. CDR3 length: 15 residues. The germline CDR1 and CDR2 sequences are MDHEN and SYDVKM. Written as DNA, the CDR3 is TGTGCCAGCAGTCCCGCTAGCGGGGGGTTCTATACGCAGTATTTT. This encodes CASSPASGGFYTQYF.

CDR3 sequence: CASSMGQHNEQFF. Written as DNA, the CDR3 is TGTGCCAGTAGTATGGGCCAGCATAATGAGCAGTTCTTC. The gene calls are TRBV19 and TRBJ2-1; no definite D call. V was cut by 3 bases and J by 7 bases, with 10 bases left in between. Germline CDR1 is LNHDA and CDR2 is SQIVND (reference sequence). The CDR3 runs 13 residues.

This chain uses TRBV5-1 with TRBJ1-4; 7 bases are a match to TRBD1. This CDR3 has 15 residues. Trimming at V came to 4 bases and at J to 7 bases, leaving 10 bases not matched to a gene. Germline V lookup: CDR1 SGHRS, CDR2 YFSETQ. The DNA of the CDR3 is TGCGCCAGCAGCGTCTCCGGGACAGACGTTGAAAAACTGTTTTTT. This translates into CASSVSGTDVEKLFF.

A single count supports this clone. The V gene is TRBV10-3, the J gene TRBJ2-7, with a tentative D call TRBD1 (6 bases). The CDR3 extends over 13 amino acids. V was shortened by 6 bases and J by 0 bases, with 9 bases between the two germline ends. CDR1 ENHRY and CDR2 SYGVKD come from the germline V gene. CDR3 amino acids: CAISQGSSYEQYF. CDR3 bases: TGTGCCATCAGCCAGGGGAGCTCCTACGAGCAGTACTTC.

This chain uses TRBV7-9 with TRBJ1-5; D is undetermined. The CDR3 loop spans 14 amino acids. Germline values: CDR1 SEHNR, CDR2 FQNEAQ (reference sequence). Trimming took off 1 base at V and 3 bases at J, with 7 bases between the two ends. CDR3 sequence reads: CASSLEQINQPQHF. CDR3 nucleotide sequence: TGTGCCAGCAGCTTAGAGCAGATCAATCAGCCCCAGCATTTT.

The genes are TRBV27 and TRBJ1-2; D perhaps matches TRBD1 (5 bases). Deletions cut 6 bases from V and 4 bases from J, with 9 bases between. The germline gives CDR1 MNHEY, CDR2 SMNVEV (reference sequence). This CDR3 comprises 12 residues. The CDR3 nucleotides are TGTGCCAGCAGCCCGCAGGGCTATGGCTACACCTTC. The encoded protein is CASSPQGYGYTF.

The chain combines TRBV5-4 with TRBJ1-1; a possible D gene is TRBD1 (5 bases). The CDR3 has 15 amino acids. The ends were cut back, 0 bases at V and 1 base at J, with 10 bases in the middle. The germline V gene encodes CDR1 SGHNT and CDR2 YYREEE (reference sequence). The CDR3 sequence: CASSLAGRTNTEAFF. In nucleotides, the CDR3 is TGTGCCAGCAGCTTGGCGGGACGGACGAACACTGAAGCTTTCTTT.

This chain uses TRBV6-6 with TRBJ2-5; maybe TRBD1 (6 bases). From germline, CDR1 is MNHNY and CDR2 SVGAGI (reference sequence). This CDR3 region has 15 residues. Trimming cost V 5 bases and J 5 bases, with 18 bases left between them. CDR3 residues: CASSQSRQDGETQYF. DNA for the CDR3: TGTGCCAGCAGTCAATCTCGACAGGATGGGGAGACCCAGTACTTC.

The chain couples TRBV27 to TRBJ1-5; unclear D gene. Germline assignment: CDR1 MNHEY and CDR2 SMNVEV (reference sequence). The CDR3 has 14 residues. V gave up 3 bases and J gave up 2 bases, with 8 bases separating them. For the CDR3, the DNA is TGTGCCAGCAGTTTGGCCCGGGGCAATCAGCCCCAGCATTTT. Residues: CASSLARGNQPQHF.

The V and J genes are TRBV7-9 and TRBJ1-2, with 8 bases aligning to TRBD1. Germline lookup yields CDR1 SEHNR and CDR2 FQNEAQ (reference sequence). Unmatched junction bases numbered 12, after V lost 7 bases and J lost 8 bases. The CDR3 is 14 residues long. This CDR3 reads CASTTADRAGGYTF. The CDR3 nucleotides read TGTGCCAGCACTACCGCGGACAGGGCAGGGGGCTACACCTTC.

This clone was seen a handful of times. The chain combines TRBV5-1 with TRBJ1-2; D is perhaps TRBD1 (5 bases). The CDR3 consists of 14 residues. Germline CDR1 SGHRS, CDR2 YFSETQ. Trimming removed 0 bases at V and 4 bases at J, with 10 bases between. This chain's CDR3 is CASSLDSGAYGYTF. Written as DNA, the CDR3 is TGCGCCAGCAGCTTGGACAGCGGGGCCTATGGCTACACCTTC.

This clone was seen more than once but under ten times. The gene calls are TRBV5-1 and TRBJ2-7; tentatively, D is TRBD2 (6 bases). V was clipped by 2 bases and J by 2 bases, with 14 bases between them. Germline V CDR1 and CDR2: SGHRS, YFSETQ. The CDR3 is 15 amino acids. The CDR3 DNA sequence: TGCGCCAGCAGCTTCACTCGGGGGACCCCCTACGAGCAGTACTTC. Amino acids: CASSFTRGTPYEQYF.

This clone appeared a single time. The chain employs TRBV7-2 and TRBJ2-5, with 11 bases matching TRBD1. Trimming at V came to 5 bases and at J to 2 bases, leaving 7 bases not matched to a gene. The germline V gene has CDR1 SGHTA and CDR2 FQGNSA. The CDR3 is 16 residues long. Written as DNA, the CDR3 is TGTGCCAGCAGCCCTCAAGGGACAGGGGGGCAAGAGACCCAGTACTTC. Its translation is CASSPQGTGGQETQYF.

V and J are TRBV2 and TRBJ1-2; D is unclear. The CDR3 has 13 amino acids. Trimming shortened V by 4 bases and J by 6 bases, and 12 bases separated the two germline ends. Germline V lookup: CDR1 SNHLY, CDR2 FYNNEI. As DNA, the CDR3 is TGTGCCAGCAGTGTTGCCGGGTCTGATGGCTACACCTTC. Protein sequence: CASSVAGSDGYTF. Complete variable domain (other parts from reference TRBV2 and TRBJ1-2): EPEVTQTPSHQVTQMGQEVILRCVPISNHLYFYWYRQILGQKVEFLVSFYNNEISEKSEIFDDQFSVERPDGSNFTLKIRSTKLEDSAMYFCASSVAGSDGYTFGSGTRLTVV.

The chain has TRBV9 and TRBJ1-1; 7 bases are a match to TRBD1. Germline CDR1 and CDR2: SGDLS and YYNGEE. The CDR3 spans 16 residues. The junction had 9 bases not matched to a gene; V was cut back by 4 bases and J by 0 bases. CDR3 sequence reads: CASSTRPTGLNTEAFF. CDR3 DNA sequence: TGTGCCAGCAGCACTCGACCGACAGGGTTGAACACTGAAGCTTTCTTT.

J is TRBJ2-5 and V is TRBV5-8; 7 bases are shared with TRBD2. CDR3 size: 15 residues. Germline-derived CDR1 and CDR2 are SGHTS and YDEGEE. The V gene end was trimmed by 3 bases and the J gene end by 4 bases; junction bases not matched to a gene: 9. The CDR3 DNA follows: TGTGCCAGCAGCTGGGGCGGGGGTAGTAGAGAGACCCAGTACTTC. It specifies CASSWGGGSRETQYF. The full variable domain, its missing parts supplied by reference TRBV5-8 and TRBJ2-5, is EAGVTQSPTHLIKTRGQQATLRCSPISGHTSVYWYQQALGLGLQFLLWYDEGEERNRGNFPPRFSGRQFPNYSSELNVNALELEDSALYLCASSWGGGSRETQYFGPGTRLLVL.

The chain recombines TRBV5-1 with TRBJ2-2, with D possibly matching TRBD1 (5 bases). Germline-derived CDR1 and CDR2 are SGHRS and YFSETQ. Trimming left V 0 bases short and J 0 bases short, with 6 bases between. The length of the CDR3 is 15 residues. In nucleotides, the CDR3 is TGCGCCAGCAGCTTGGGGGGCGCGAACACCGGGGAGCTGTTTTTT. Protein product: CASSLGGANTGELFF.

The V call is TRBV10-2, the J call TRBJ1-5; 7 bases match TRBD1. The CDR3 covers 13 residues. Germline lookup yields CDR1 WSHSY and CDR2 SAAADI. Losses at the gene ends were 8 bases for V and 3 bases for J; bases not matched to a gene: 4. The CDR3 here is CASGQANNQPQHF. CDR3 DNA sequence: TGCGCCAGCGGACAGGCTAACAATCAGCCCCAGCATTTT.

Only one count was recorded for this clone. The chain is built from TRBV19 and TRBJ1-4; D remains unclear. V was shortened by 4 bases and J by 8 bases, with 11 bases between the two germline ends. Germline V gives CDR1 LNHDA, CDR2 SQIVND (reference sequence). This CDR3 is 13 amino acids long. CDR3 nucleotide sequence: TGTGCCAGTAGTACAGGTGCGAGGGAAAAACTGTTTTTT. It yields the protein CASSTGAREKLFF.

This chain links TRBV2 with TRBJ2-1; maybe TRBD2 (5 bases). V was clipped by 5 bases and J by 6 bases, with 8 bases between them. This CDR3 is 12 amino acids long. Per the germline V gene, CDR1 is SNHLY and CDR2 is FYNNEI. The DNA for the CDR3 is TGTGCCAGCAGTCCGGACTCCAATGAGCAGTTCTTC. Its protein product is CASSPDSNEQFF.

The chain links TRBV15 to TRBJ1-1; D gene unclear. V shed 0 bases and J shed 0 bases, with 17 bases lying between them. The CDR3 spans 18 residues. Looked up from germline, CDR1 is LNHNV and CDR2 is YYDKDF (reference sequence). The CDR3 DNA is TGTGCCACCAGCAGAGATGGCGATGGGGTGCCGCTGAACACTGAAGCTTTCTTT. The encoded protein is CATSRDGDGVPLNTEAFF.

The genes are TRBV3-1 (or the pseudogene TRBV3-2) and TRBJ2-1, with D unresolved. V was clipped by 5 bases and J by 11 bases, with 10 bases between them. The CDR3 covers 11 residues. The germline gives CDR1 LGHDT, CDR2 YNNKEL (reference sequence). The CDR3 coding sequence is TGTGCCAGCAGCTCCCCGGTGAAGCAGTTCTTC. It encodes CASSSPVKQFF.

CDR3 protein: CASSESGRSYEQYF. The CDR3 DNA reads as TGTGCCAGCAGCGAAAGCGGAAGGTCCTACGAGCAGTACTTC. V gene TRBV3-1 (or the pseudogene TRBV3-2) combines with J gene TRBJ2-7, with D possibly being TRBD2 (5 bases). Looked up from germline, CDR1 is LGHDT and CDR2 is YNNKEL (reference sequence). This CDR3 contains 14 residues. The germline V and J ends were trimmed by 5 bases and 1 base, with 12 bases remaining between them.

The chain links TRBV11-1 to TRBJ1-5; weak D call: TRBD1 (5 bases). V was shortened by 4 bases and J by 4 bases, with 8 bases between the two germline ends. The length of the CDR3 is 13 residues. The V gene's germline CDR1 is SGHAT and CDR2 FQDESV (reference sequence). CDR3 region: CASSSDRNQPQHF. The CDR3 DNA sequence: TGTGCCAGCAGCTCAGACAGAAATCAGCCCCAGCATTTT.

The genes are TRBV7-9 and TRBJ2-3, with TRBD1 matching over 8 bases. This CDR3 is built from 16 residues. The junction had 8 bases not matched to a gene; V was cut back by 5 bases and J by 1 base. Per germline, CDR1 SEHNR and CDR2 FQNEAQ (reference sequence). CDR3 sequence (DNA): TGTGCCAGCAGCCAACCCGGGACAGGAGGCACAGATACGCAGTATTTT. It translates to CASSQPGTGGTDTQYF.

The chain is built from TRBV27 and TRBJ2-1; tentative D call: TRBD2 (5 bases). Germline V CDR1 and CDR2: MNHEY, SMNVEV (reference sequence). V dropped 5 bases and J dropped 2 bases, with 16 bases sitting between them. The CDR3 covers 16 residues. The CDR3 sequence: CASSPLGVPTYNEQFF. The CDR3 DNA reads TGTGCCAGCAGTCCCCTCGGGGTCCCAACCTACAATGAGCAGTTCTTC.

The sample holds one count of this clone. CDR3 loop: CAAGRMNTEAFF. The CDR3 coding sequence is TGTGCCGCAGGTAGGATGAACACTGAAGCTTTCTTT. The chain carries TRBV19 and TRBJ1-1; D unclear. The CDR3 runs to 12 residues. Germline loops: CDR1 LNHDA, CDR2 SQIVND (reference sequence). The germline V and J ends were trimmed by 11 bases and 0 bases, with 10 bases remaining between them.

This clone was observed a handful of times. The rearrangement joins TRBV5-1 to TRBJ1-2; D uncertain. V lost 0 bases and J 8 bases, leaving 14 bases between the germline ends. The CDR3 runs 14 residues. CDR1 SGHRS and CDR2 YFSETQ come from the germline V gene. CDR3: CASSLGQPKSGYTF. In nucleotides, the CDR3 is TGCGCCAGCAGCTTGGGGCAGCCCAAAAGCGGCTACACCTTC.